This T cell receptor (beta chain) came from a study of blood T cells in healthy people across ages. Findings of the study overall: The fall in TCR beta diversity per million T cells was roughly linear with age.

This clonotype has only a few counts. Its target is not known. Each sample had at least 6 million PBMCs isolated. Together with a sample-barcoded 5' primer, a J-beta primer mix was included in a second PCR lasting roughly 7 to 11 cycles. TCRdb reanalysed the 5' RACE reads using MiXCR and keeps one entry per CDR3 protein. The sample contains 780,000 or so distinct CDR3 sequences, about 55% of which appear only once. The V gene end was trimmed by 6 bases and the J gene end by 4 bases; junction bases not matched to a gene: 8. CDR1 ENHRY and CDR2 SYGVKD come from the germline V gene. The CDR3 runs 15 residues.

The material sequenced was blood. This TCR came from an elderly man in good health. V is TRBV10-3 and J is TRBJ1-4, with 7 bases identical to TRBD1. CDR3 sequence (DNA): TGTGCCATCAGCTCCGGGACAGCCAATAATGAAAAACTGTTTTTT. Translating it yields CAISSGTANNEKLFF.